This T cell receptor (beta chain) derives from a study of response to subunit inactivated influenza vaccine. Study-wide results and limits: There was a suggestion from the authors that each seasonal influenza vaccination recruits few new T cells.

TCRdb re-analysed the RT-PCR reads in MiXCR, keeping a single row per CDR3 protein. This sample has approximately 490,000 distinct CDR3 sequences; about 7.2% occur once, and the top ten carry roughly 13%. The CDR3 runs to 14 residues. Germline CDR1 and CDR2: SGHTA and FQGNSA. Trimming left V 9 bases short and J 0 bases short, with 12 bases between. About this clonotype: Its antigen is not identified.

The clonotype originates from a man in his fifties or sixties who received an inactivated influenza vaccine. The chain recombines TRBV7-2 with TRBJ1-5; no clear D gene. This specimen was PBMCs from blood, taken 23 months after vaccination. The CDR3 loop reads CASSPTHSNQPQHF. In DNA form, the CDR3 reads TGTGCCAGTTCCCCCACCCATAGCAATCAGCCCCAGCATTTT.